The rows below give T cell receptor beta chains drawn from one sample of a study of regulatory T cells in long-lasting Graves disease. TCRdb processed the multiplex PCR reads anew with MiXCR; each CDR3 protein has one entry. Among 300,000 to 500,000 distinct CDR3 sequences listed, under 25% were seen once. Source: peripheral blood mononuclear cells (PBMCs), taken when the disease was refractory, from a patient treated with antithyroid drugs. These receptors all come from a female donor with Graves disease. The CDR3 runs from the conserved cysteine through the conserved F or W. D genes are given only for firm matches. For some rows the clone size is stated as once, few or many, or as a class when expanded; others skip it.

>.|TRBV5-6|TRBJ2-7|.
TGTGCCAGCAGCTCATATCAACGGGAGCAGTACTTC
CASSSYQREQYF
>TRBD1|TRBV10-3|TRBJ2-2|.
TGTGCCATCAGCCCAGACAGGGGATGGAACACCGGGGAGCTGTTTTTT
CAISPDRGWNTGELFF
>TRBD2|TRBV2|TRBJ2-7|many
TGTGCCAGCAGATCGGGACTAGCGCCACCGGACTTCGACGAGCAGTACTTC
CASRSGLAPPDFDEQYF
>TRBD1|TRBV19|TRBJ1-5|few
TGTGCCAGTAGTATGCGGGACAGGGGGCGCCTTCAGCCCCAGCATTTT
CASSMRDRGRLQPQHF
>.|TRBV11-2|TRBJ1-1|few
TGTGCCAGTAGTACCGGACAGAACACTGAAGCTTTCTTT
CASSTGQNTEAFF
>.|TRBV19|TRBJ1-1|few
TGTGCCAGTAGGTCCCTAGGGAGAGGCACTGAAGCTTTCTTT
CASRSLGRGTEAFF
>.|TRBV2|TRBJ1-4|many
TGTGCCAGCACCCGAGGGCTGATGAATGAAAAACTGTTTTTT
CASTRGLMNEKLFF
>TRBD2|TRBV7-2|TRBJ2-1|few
TGTGCCAGCAGCTTAGAACTAGCGGGAGGGGAGCAGTTCTTC
CASSLELAGGEQFF
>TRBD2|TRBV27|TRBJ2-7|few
TGTGCCAGCAGTCACCTTGGGGTAGCGGGGCTCGACGAGCAGTACTTC
CASSHLGVAGLDEQYF
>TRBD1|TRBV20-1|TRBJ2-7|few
TGCAGCGCTCCCGGGACAGGGAGCCACGAGCAGTACTTC
CSAPGTGSHEQYF
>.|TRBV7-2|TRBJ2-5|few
TGTGCCAGCAGCGTGGACTTTGAGACCCAGTACTTC
CASSVDFETQYF
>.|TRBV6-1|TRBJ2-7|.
TGTGCCAGCAGCGCACTAGCCGCTGTCCTTTACGAGCAGTACTTC
CASSALAAVLYEQYF
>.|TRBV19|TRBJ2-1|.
TGTGCCAGTAGTACACGCAGGGACCATGAGCAGTTCTTC
CASSTRRDHEQFF
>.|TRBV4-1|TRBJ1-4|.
TGCGCCAGCAGCCAAGGGACCTCGAATGAAAAACTGTTTTTT
CASSQGTSNEKLFF
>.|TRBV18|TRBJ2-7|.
TGTGCCAGCTCACCGTATCCGGGGCCGGACGAGCAGTACTTC
CASSPYPGPDEQYF
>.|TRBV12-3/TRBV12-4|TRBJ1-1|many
TGTGCCAGCAGCTTTGCAGGGAACACTGAAGCTTTCTTT
CASSFAGNTEAFF
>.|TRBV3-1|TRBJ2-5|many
TGTGCCAGCAGCCCCGGGACGGTTTGGCGAGAGACCCAGTACTTC
CASSPGTVWRETQYF
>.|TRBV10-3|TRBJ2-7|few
TGTGCCATCAGTGAATACAGGGACTCCTACGAGCAGTACTTC
CAISEYRDSYEQYF
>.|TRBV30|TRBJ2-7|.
TGTGCCTGGACGACGGGTTCCTACGAGCAGTACTTC
CAWTTGSYEQYF
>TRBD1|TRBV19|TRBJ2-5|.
TGTGCCAGTAGCCCGACAGGGGGCCAGTCGGAGACCCAGTACTTC
CASSPTGGQSETQYF
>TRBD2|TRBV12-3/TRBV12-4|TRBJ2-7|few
TGTGCCAGCAGTGAGAGAGGACTAGCGGGCTCCGAGCAGTACTTC
CASSERGLAGSEQYF
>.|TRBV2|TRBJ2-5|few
TGTGCCAGCACAGGACTCAGACGAGAGACCCAGTACTTC
CASTGLRRETQYF
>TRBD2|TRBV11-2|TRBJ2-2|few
TGTGCCAGCAGCTTGAGGACAGCTGGAGCGGGAGTGGCCGGGGAGCTGTTTTTT
CASSLRTAGAGVAGELFF
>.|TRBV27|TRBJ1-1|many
TGTGCCAGCAGTATTCGTCAGAGCACTGAAGCTTTCTTT
CASSIRQSTEAFF
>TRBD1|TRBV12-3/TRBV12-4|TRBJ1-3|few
TGTGCCAGCAGTCCTGGACAGGGCGGTGGAAACACCATATATTTT
CASSPGQGGGNTIYF
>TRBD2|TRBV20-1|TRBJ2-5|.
TGCAGTGCTAGAGACCCGGGACTAGCGGGACCTCAAGAGACCCAGTACTTC
CSARDPGLAGPQETQYF
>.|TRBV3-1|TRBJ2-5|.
TGTGCCAGCAGCCGATCCGGACAGCCTCAAGAGACCCAGTACTTC
CASSRSGQPQETQYF
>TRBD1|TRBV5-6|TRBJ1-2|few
TGTGCCAGCAGCGCACGGACAGGGGGCCTTTCGAGGGGCTACACCTTC
CASSARTGGLSRGYTF
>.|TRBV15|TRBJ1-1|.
TGTGCCACCAGCGATACAGCGAACACTGAAGCTTTCTTT
CATSDTANTEAFF
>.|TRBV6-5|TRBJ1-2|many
TGTGCCAGCAGTTACTCGGAAGTCCGGACGCATGGCTACACCTTC
CASSYSEVRTHGYTF
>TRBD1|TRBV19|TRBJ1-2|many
TGTGCCACTGGCATAACAGGGGAAACCTATGGCTACACCTTC
CATGITGETYGYTF
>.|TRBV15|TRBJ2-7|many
TGTGCCACCAGCAGAGAGGGCCAGAGCTCCTACGAGCAGTACTTC
CATSREGQSSYEQYF
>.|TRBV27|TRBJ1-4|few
TGTGCCAGGAAAATTTCAACTAATGAAAAACTGTTTTTT
CARKISTNEKLFF
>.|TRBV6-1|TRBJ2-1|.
TGTGCCAGCAGTGAAATGGGGGGAGGGGGCGAGCAGTTCTTC
CASSEMGGGGEQFF
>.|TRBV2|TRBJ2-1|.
TGTGCCAGCAGCCCCCCGAGCTCCTACAATGAGCAGTTCTTC
CASSPPSSYNEQFF
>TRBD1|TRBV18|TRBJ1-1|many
TGTGCCAGCTCGGATACGGGACAGGGGAACACTGAAGCTTTCTTT
CASSDTGQGNTEAFF
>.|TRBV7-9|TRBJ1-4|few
TGTGCCAGCAGCTTAGGGACCCTCGGGGAAAAACTGTTTTTT
CASSLGTLGEKLFF
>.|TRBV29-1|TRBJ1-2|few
TGCAGCGTTGCGGGAGGGATTCCTGGCTACACCTTC
CSVAGGIPGYTF
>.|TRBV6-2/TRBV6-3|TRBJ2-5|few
TGTGCCAGCAGTTTCTTCCTTGGGACGCTTCAAGAGACCCAGTACTTC
CASSFFLGTLQETQYF
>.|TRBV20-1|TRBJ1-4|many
TGCAGTGCTATGGGTGAAAAACTGTTTTTT
CSAMGEKLFF
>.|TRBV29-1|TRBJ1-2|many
TGCAGCGTTGAAGGGCCAGCCGTTAACTATGGCTACACCTTC
CSVEGPAVNYGYTF
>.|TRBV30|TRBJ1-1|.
TGTGCCTGGAGTGTCCAGGGAGTAACTGAAGCTTTCTTT
CAWSVQGVTEAFF
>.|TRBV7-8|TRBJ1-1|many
TGTGCCAGCAGACAAGGGGGACCTGAAGCTTTCTTT
CASRQGGPEAFF
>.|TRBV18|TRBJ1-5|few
TGTGCCAGCTCACCCCTAGGGGAGAATCAGCCCCAGCATTTT
CASSPLGENQPQHF
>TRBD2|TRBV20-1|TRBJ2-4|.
TGCAGTGCTAGGGGACTAGCGGGAGGAATGACCAAAAACATTCAGTACTTC
CSARGLAGGMTKNIQYF
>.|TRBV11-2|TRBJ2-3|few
TGTGCCAGCAGCTTATTAGAAGTTGGGACAGATACGCAGTATTTT
CASSLLEVGTDTQYF
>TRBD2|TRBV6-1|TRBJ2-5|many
TGTGCCAGCCTCCCAGCGGGAGGGGTGACCCAGTACTTC
CASLPAGGVTQYF
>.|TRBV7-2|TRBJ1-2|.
TGTGCCAGCAGCTTAGCCGATTGGACCTATGGCTACACCTTC
CASSLADWTYGYTF
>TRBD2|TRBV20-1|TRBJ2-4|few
TGCAGTGCCCCGGCTAGCGGGAGTGGCATTCAGTACTTC
CSAPASGSGIQYF
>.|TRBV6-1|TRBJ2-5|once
TGTGCCAGCGGGGGACAAAACCAAGAGACCCAGTACTTC
CASGGQNQETQYF
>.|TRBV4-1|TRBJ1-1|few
TGCGCCAGCAGCCAATCTTGGGGAGAACCTGAAGCTTTCTTT
CASSQSWGEPEAFF
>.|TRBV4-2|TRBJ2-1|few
TGTGCCAGCAGCCCAAGGGGAACAAGATCCTACAATGAGCAGTTCTTC
CASSPRGTRSYNEQFF
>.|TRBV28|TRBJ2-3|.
TGTGCCAGCAGCCAAGAGGCACTACCTAGCACAGATACGCAGTATTTT
CASSQEALPSTDTQYF
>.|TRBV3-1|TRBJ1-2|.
TGTGCCAGCAGCCCACCGCTCTGGAGCGGTGGCTACACCTTC
CASSPPLWSGGYTF